This paragraph reports one T cell receptor (beta chain). Antigen: not known. The data stem from a study of lymphopenia after photon versus proton radiotherapy. General study points: Oligoclonal CD8+ Temra expansion after nadir drove photon patients' diversity drop. Relative stability marked proton patients; photon patients lost diversity and naive cells.

Generated by immunoSEQ multiplex PCR, the TCRdb table keeps only in-frame clones and is missing some. This table has more than 15,000 clones, approximately 90% appearing once. In germline, CDR1 is SGHDT, CDR2 YYEEEE. This CDR3 is built from 11 residues. V was clipped by 3 bases and J by 6 bases, with 6 bases between them. This receptor was taken from a woman aged 55-75 years with cholangiocarcinoma. Some clones in this sample may be carry-over from other donors' samples. This chain joins TRBV5-6 and TRBJ1-1; tentatively, D is TRBD1 (5 bases). The sequenced sample was peripheral blood, obtained from a patient treated with proton-based radiotherapy. CDR3 sequence (DNA): TGTGCCAGCAGCTGGGGACCTGAAGCTTTCTTT. Amino acids: CASSWGPEAFF.